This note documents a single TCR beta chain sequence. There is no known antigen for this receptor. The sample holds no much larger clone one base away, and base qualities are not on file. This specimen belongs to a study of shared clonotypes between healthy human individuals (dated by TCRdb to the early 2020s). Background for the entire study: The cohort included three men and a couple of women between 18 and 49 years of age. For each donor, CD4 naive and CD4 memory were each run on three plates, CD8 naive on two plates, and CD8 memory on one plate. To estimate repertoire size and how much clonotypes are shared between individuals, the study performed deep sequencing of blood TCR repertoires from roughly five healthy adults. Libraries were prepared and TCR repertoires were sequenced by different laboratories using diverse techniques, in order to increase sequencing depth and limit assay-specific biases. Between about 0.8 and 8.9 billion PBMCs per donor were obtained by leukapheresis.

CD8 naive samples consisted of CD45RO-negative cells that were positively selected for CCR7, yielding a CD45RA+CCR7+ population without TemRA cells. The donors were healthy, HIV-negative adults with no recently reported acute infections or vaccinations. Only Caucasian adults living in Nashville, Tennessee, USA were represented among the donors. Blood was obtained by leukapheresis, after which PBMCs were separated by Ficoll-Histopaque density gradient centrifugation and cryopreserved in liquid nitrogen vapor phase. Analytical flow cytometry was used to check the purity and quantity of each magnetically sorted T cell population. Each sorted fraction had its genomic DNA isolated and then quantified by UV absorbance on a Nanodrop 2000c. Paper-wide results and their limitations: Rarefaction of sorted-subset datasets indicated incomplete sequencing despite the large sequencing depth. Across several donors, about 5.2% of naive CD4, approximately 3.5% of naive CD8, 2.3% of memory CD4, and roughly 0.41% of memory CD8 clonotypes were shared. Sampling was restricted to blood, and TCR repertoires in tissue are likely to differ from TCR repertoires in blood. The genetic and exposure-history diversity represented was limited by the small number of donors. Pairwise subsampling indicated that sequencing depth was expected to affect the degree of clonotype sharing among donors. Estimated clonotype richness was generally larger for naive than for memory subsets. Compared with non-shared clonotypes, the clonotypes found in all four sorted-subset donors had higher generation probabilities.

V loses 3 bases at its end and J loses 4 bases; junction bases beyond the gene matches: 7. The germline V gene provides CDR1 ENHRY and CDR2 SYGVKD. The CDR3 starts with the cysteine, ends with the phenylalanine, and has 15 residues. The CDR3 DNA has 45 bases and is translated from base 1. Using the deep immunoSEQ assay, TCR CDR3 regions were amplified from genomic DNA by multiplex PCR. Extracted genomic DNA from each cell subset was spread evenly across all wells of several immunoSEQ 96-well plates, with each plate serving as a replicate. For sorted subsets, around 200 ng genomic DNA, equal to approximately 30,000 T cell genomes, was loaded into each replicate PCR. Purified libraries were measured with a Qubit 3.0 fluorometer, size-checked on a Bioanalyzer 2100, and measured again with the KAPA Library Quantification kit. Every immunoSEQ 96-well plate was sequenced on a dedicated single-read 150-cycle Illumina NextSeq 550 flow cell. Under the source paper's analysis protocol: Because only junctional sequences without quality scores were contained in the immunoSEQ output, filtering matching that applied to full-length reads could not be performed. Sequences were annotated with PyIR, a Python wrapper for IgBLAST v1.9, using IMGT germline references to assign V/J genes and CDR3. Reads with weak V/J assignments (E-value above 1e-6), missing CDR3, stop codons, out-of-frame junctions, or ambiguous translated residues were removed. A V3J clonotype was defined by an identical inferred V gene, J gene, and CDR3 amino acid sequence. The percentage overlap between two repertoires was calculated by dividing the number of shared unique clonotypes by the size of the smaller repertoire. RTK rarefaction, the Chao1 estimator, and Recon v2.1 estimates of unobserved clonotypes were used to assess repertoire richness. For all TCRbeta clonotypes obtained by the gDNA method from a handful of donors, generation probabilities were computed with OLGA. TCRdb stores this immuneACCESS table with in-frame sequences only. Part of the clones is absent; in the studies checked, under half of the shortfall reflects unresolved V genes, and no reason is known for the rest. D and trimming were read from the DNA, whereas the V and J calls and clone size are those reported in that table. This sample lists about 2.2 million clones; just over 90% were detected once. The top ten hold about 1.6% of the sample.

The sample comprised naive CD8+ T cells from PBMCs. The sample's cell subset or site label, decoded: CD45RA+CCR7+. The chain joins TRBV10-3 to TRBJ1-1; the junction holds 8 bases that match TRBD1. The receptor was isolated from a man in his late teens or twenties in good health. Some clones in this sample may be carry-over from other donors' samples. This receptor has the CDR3 CAISDLGQGFTEAFF. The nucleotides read TGTGCCATCAGTGACCTCGGACAGGGTTTCACTGAAGCTTTCTTT.